A single TCR beta chain is shown here with its context. Method: immunoSEQ multiplex PCR; TCRdb's copy keeps in-frame clones and lacks some. The sample includes around 94,000 clones, approximately 90% of them seen just once. Per germline, CDR1 LNHDA and CDR2 SQIVND (reference sequence). This CDR3 contains 14 residues. V lost 4 bases to trimming and J lost 8 bases; unmatched junction nucleotides: 9. The sample comes from a study of blood T cell repertoires in COVID-19. The chain carries TRBV19 and TRBJ1-1; 8 bases fit TRBD1. Sequenced sample: peripheral blood. The receptor was derived from a man aged 50 to 60 with active COVID-19. The CDR3 nucleotides read TGTGCCAGTAGTACCACAGGGGGGGTAGGAGAAGCTTTCTTT. Residues: CASSTTGGVGEAFF. Full variable domain (remainder filled in from reference TRBV19 and TRBJ1-1): DGGITQSPKYLFRKEGQNVTLSCEQNLNHDAMYWYRQDPGQGLRLIYYSQIVNDFQKGDIAEGYSVSREKKESFPLTVTSAQKNPTAFYLCASSTTGGVGEAFFGQGTRLTVV.